This entry describes one TCR beta chain. The CDR3 loop spans 16 amino acids. V lost 3 bases, J lost 0 bases, and 4 bases stayed unmatched. The germline V gene encodes CDR1 KGHSH and CDR2 LQKENI. These data are taken from a study of control samples from healthy donors and cancer patients. This table comes from immunoSEQ multiplex PCR, and its TCRdb copy is limited to in-frame clones, with some not included. This table holds 70,000 to 85,000 clones, about 79% found once. The specimen sequenced was PBMCs. The rearrangement joins TRBV18 to TRBJ1-4, with 7 bases fitting TRBD1. The source of this sequence is a man in his sixties with head and neck cancer. For the CDR3, the DNA is TGTGCCAGCTCACCGGGACAGTACACAACTAATGAAAAACTGTTTTTT. Protein: CASSPGQYTTNEKLFF. Filled out from reference TRBV18 and TRBJ1-4, the complete variable domain reads NAGVMQNPRHLVRRRGQEARLRCSPMKGHSHVYWYRQLPEEGLKFMVYLQKENIIDESGMPKERFSAEFPKEGPSILRIQQVVRGDSAAYFCASSPGQYTTNEKLFFGSGTQLSVL.